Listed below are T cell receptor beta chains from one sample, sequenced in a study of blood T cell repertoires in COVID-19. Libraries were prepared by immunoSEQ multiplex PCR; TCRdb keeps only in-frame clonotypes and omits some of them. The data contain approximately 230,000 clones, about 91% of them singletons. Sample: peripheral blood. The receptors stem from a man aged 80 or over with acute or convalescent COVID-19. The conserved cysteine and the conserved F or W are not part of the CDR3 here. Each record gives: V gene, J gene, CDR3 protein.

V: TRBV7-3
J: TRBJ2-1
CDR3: ASSLGSRLAGGNNEQF

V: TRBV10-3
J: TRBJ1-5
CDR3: AIQQGAEQPQH

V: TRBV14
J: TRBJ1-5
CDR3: ASSQGRDRESTNQPQH

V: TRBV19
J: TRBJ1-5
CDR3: ASRRREDQPQH

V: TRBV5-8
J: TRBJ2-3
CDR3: ASRLAGGPTDTQY

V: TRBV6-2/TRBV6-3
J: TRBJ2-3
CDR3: ASSYDSSPQY

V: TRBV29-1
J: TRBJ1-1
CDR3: SSRTGGFAEAF

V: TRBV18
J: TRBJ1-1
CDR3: ASSRGTGNTEAF

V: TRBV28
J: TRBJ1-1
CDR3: ASSSTTGGGGTEAF

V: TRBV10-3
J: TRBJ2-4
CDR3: AISEGHSSAKNIQY

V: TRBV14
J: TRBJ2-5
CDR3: ASSQDLRGTQY

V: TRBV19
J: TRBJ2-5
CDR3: ASSAHGSQETQY

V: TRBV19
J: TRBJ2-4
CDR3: ASRPTVAKNIQY

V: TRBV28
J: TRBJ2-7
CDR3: ASSLGRLAGSPYEQY

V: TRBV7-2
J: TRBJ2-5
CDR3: ASSLEGTSGAETQY

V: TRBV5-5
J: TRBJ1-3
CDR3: ASSLDGSGNTIY